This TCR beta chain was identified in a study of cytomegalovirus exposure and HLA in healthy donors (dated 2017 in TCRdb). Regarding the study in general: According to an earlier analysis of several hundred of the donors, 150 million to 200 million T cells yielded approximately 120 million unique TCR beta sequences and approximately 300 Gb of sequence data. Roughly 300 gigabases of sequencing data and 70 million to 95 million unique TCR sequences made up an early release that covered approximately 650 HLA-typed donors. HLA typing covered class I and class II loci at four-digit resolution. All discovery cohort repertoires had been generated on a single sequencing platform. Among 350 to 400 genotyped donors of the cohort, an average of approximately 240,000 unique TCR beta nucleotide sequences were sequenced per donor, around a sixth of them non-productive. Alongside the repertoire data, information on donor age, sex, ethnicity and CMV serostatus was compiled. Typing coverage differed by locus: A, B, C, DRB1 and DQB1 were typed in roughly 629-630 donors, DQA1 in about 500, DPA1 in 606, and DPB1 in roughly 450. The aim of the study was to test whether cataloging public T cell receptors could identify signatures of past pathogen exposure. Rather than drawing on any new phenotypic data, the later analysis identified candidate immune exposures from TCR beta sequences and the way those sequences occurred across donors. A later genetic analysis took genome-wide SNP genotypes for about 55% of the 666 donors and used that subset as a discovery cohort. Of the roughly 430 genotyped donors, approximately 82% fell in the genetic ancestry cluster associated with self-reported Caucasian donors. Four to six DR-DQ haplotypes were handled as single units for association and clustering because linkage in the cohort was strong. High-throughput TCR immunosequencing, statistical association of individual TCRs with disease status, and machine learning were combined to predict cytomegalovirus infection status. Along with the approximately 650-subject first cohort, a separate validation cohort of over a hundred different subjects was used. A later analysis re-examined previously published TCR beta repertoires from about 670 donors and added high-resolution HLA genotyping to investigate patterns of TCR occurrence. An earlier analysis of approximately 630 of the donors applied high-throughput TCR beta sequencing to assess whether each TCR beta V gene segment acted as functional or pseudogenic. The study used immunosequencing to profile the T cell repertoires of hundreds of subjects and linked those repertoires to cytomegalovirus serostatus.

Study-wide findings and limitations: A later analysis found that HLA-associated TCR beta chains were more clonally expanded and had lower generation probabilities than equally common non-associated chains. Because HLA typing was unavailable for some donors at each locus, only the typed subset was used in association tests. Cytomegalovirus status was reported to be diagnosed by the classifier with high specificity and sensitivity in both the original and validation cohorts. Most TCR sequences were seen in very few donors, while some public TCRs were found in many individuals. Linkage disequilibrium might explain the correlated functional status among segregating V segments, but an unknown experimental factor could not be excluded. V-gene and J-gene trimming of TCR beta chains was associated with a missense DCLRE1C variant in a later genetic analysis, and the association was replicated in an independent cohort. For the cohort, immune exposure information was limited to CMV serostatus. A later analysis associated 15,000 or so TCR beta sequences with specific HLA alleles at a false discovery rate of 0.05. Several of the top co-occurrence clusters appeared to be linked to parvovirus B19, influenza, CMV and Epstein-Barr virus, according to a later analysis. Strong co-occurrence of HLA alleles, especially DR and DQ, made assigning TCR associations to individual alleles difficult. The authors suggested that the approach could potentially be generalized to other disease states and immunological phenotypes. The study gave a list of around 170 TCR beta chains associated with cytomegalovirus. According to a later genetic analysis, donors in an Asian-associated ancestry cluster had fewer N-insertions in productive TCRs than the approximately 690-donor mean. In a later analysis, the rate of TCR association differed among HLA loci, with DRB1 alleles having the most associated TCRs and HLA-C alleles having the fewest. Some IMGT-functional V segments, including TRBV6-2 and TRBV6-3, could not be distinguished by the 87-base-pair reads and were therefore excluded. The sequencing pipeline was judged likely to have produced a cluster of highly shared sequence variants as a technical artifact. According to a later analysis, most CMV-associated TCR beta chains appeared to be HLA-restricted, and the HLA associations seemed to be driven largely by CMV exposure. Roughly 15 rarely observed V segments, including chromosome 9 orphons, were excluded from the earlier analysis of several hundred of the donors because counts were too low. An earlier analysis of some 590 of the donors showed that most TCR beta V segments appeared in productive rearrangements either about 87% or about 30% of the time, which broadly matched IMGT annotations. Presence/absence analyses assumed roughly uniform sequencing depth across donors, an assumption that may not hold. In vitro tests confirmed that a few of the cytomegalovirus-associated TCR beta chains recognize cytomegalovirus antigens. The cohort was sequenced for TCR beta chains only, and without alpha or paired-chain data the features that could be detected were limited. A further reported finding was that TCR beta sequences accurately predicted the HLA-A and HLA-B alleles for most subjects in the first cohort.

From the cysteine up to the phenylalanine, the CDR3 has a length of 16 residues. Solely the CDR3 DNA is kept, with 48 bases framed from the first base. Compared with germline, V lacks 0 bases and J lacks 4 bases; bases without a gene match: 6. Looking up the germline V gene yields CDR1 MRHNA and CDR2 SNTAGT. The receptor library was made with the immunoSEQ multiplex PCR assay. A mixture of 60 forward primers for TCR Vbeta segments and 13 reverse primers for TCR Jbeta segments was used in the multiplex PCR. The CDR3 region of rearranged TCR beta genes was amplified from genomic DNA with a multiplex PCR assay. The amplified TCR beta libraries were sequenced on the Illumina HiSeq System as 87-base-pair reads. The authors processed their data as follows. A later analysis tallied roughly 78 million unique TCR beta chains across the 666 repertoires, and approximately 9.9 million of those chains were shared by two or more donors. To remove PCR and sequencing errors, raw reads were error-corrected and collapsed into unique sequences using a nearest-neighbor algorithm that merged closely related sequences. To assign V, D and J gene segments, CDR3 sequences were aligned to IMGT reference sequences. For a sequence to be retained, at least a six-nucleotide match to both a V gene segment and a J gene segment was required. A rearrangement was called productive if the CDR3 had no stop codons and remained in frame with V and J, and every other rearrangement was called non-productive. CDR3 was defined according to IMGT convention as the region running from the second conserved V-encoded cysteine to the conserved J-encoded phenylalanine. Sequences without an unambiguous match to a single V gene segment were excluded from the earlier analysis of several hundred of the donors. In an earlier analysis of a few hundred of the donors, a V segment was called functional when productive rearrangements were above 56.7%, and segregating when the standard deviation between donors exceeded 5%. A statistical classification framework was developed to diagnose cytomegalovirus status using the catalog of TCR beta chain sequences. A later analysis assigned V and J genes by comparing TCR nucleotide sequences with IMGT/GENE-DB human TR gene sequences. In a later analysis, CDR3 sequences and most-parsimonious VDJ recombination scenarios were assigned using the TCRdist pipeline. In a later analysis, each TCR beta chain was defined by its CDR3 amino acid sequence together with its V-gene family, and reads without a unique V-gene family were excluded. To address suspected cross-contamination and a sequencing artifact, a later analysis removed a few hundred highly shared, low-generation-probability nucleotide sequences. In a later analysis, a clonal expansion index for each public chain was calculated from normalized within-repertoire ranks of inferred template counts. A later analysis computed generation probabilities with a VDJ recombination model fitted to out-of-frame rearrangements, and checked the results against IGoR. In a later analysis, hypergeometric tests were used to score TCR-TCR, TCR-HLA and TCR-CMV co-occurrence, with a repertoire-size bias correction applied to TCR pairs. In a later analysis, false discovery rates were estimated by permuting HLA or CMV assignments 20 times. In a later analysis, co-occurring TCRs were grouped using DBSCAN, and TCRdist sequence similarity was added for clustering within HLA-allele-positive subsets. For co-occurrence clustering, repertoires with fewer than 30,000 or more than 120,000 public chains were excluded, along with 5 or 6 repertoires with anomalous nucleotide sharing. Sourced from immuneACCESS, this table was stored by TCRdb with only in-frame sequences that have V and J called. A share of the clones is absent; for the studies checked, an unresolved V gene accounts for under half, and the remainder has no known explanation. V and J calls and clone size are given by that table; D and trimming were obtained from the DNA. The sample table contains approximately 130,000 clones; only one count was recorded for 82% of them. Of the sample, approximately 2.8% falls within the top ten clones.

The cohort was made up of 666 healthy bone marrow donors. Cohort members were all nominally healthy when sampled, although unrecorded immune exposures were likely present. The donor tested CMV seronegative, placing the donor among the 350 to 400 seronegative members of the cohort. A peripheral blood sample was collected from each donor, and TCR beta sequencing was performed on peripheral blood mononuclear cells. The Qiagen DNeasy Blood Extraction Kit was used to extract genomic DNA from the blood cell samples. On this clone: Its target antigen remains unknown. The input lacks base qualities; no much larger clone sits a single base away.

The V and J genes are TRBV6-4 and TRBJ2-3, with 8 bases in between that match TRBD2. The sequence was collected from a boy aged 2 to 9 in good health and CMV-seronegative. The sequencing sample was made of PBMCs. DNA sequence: TGTGCCAGCAGTGACTCCGGAACTAGCGGATCAGATACGCAGTATTTT. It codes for CASSDSGTSGSDTQYF.